The clone carrying this TCR beta chain was picked up many times. The method was immunoSEQ multiplex PCR; TCRdb's version includes in-frame clones alone and lacks a portion of them. The sample has about 20,000 clones; 26% are singletons. This record comes from a study of sequential checkpoint blockade in melanoma. The treatment: randomized to nivolumab then ipilimumab (arm A) or the reverse (arm B). The specimen was tumor tissue (inferred from file names), collected from a patient given nivolumab and ipilimumab in sequence. The origin of this receptor is a human donor with melanoma.

This CDR3 reads CASSSGQGDYEQYF. In DNA, the CDR3 is TGTGCCAGCAGCTCGGGACAGGGGGACTACGAGCAGTACTTC. This sequence joins TRBV11-3 and TRBJ2-7, with 11 bases matching TRBD1. Germline V gene lookup returns CDR1 SGHNT and CDR2 YENEEA. The CDR3 length is 14 residues. Losses at the gene ends were 4 bases for V and 3 bases for J; bases not matched to a gene: 2.